The 18 T cell receptor beta chains below all came from one sample that was sequenced in a study of Ad26.COV2.S vaccination and SARS-CoV-2 variants. This sample's treatment: approximately 18 received Ad26.COV2.S at low or high dose, single or two shots; roughly five received placebo; per-sample allocation not given. Specimens were obtained on day 63 following the first vaccine or placebo injection. The repertoire was sequenced with immunoSEQ multiplex PCR; TCRdb's copy has only in-frame clones and lacks some. The data show around 450,000 clones, with less than 95% seen just once and around 4.5% held by the top ten. The specimen was peripheral blood, collected in a trial of Ad26.COV2.S vaccine versus placebo. These receptors were taken from a person aged 18 to 65 who received the Ad26.COV2.S COVID-19 vaccine or a placebo.

This chain links TRBV28 with TRBJ2-3; D is unclear. The CDR3 extends over 12 amino acids. CDR1 and CDR2 from the germline V gene are MDHEN and SYDVKM. The V end was cut by 6 bases, the J end by 5 bases, with 9 bases between. CDR3 coding DNA: TGTGCCAGCAGGACTCCGGGAGATACGCAGTATTTT. It codes for CASRTPGDTQYF.

The chain has TRBV19 and TRBJ2-7, with 13 bases identical to TRBD2. The trim removed 6 bases at V and 1 base at J, leaving 6 bases unmatched. The germline V gene encodes CDR1 LNHDA and CDR2 SQIVND (reference sequence). The CDR3 is made up of 16 amino acids. Here the CDR3 reads CASSPLGLAGSYEQYF. DNA for the CDR3: TGTGCCAGTAGCCCCTTGGGACTAGCGGGGTCCTACGAGCAGTACTTC.

This chain connects TRBV9 to TRBJ1-3, with TRBD1 as a possible D gene (6 bases). The CDR3 has 15 residues. CDR1 SGDLS and CDR2 YYNGEE come from the germline V gene. With 3 bases removed from V and 3 bases from J, the gap between germline ends came to 13 bases. The CDR3 loop is CASSADSSFGNTIYF. The DNA of the CDR3 is TGTGCCAGCAGCGCGGACAGTTCCTTTGGAAACACCATATATTTT.

The chain carries TRBV6-2 or TRBV6-3 and TRBJ1-1; D is uncertain. Germline V lookup: CDR1 MNHEY, CDR2 SVGEGT. CDR3 size: 13 residues. The V gene lost 6 bases and the J gene lost 1 base, with 9 bases spanning the gap. CDR3 sequence: CASSEPQNTEAFF. CDR3 in DNA: TGTGCCAGCAGCGAACCTCAGAACACTGAAGCTTTCTTT.

This clone was recorded only once. Other DNA sequences from this sample encode an identical CDR3 as well. CDR3 in amino acids: CASSLGDSYEQYF. The CDR3 bases are TGTGCCAGCAGCTTAGGGGACAGCTACGAGCAGTACTTC. The rearrangement uses TRBV11-2 and TRBJ2-7, with 7 bases that match TRBD1. The germline gives CDR1 SGHAT, CDR2 FQNNGV. The CDR3 is 13 amino acids. V was clipped by 1 base and J by 3 bases; unmatched bases: 0.

The chain links TRBV6-2 or TRBV6-3 to TRBJ1-6; D perhaps matches TRBD1 (5 bases). Trimming pared 4 bases from V and 7 bases from J, leaving 17 bases between. Germline CDR1 MNHEY, CDR2 SVGEGT. This CDR3 has 16 residues. The DNA of the CDR3 is TGTGCCAGCAGTTTCGGAGTCCAGGGAGGGAATTCACCCCTCCACTTT. Translated: CASSFGVQGGNSPLHF.

The V gene is TRBV7-9, the J gene TRBJ2-5, with D uncertain. CDR1 and CDR2 (germline): SEHNR, FQNEAQ (reference sequence). The ends were cut back, 0 bases at V and 1 base at J, with 6 bases in the middle. This CDR3 comprises 14 residues. The DNA for the CDR3 is TGTGCCAGCAGCTTAGCTACAGTCCAAGAGACCCAGTACTTC. This encodes CASSLATVQETQYF. Looking up the rest from reference TRBV7-9 and TRBJ2-5 gives the full variable domain: DTGVSQNPRHKITKRGQNVTFRCDPISEHNRLYWYRQTLGQGPEFLTYFQNEAQLEKSRLLSDRFSAERPKGSFSTLEIQRTEQGDSAMYLCASSLATVQETQYFGPGTRLLVL.

In DNA, the CDR3 is TGTGCCAGCAGCTCGGGACAGAACTACGAGCAGTACTTC. Translation gives CASSSGQNYEQYF. The gene calls are TRBV5-6 and TRBJ2-7; TRBD1 agrees at 7 bases. V dropped 3 bases and J dropped 3; count of bases not matched to a gene: 3. The V gene's germline CDR1 is SGHDT and CDR2 YYEEEE. This CDR3 contains 13 residues.

The chain combines TRBV11-3 with TRBJ2-3; TRBD2 matches 14 bases. The CDR3 loop spans 16 amino acids. The germline CDR1 and CDR2 sequences are SGHNT and YENEEA. The ends lost 5 bases at V and 4 bases at J; junction bases unmatched: 5. As DNA, the CDR3 is TGTGCCAGCAGCCCTGGGACTAGCGGGAGCGCAGATACGCAGTATTTT. Its protein is CASSPGTSGSADTQYF.

J is TRBJ1-6 and V is TRBV27; D perhaps matches TRBD1 (5 bases). This CDR3 is 12 amino acids long. V gave up 8 bases and J gave up 7 bases, with 9 bases separating them. Germline V gene data show CDR1 as MNHEY and CDR2 as SMNVEV (reference sequence). As DNA, the CDR3 is TGTGCCAGCGCCGGGGGAAATTCACCCCTCCACTTT. This codes for CASAGGNSPLHF.

The chain has TRBV5-5 and TRBJ2-1, with no clear D. From germline, CDR1 is SGHKS and CDR2 YYEKEE (reference sequence). The CDR3 sequence is 11 residues long. Trimming stripped 1 base from V and 8 bases from J, with 4 bases between. The CDR3 is CASSLIYEQFF. CDR3 sequence (DNA): TGTGCCAGCAGCTTGATTTATGAGCAGTTCTTC.

The chain recombines TRBV9 with TRBJ2-3; D is possibly TRBD1 or TRBD2 (5 bases each). CDR1 is SGDLS, CDR2 YYNGEE, per germline. CDR3 length: 14 amino acids. Trimming shortened V by 2 bases and J by 3 bases, and 10 bases separated the two germline ends. The CDR3 sequence is CASSVRDGTDTQYF. The CDR3 region has the DNA TGTGCCAGCAGCGTCCGGGACGGGACAGATACGCAGTATTTT.

The chain employs TRBV10-1 and TRBJ2-6; D is perhaps TRBD1 or TRBD2 (6 bases each). This CDR3 has 16 amino acids. CDR1 is WNHNN and CDR2 is SYGVQD in the germline V gene (reference sequence). The germline V and J ends were trimmed by 10 bases and 0 bases, with 16 bases remaining between them. In DNA, the CDR3 is TGCGCCACCAACGGGGGACAATACTCTGGGGCCAACGTCCTGACTTTC. It translates to CATNGGQYSGANVLTF.

This clone has a handful of counts. V gene TRBV7-2 combines with J gene TRBJ2-7; D gene uncertain. The CDR3 sequence is 17 residues long. The V and J ends lost 3 bases and 4 bases respectively, with 22 bases between them. The germline V gene has CDR1 SGHTA and CDR2 FQGNSA. CDR3 bases: TGTGCCAGCAGCTTCCTAGGGCCGCCGGGTCCGCCATACGAGCAGTACTTC. As protein: CASSFLGPPGPPYEQYF.

The J gene is TRBJ2-5, the V gene TRBV5-5; no clear D. Looked up from germline, CDR1 is SGHKS and CDR2 is YYEKEE (reference sequence). Trimming left V 0 bases short and J 5 bases short, with 8 bases between. The CDR3 length is 13 residues. In DNA form, the CDR3 reads TGTGCCAGCAGCTTGGGGGTGTTGGAGACCCAGTACTTC. It codes for CASSLGVLETQYF.

This chain connects TRBV29-1 to TRBJ2-7, with no clear D. The germline V and J ends were trimmed by 3 bases and 0 bases, with 3 bases remaining between them. The CDR3 sequence is 11 residues long. Germline CDR1 is SQVTM and CDR2 is ANQGSEA. The CDR3: CSVDDSYEQYF. CDR3 coding DNA: TGCAGCGTTGACGACTCCTACGAGCAGTACTTC.

The DNA of the CDR3 is TGCGCCAGCAGCCCAAGCGGGATGAACACTGAAGCTTTCTTT. This translates into CASSPSGMNTEAFF. The gene calls are TRBV5-1 and TRBJ1-1; D ambiguous. The V gene lost 4 bases and the J gene lost 0 bases, with 10 bases spanning the gap. Germline assignment: CDR1 SGHRS and CDR2 YFSETQ. The CDR3 totals 14 residues.

The chain carries TRBV19 and TRBJ2-2, with D perhaps matching TRBD2 (7 bases). Trimming removed 2 bases from V and 0 bases from J, with 16 bases in between. CDR1 LNHDA and CDR2 SQIVND come from the germline V gene (reference sequence). The CDR3 length is 18 residues. Here the CDR3 DNA reads TGTGCCAGTAGTATAAGGGGCCGGGGGGCTCCGAACACCGGGGAGCTGTTTTTT. As protein: CASSIRGRGAPNTGELFF.